Detailed here is one T cell receptor (beta chain). Participants, about 18 to 100 years old, spanned under 25 US areas. The CDR3 is 15 amino acids. The germline gives CDR1 MNHEY, CDR2 SVGEGT. The V gene end was trimmed by 2 bases and the J gene end by 6 bases; junction bases not matched to a gene: 9. Libraries were prepared by immunoSEQ multiplex PCR; TCRdb keeps only in-frame clonotypes and omits some of them. This sample has 150,000 or so clones; over 75% occur once, and the top ten carry 6.5% to 8%. The sample originates from a study of blood T cell repertoires in COVID-19. The J gene is TRBJ2-7, the V gene TRBV6-2 or TRBV6-3; 8 bases are shared with TRBD1. The TCR was taken from a woman aged 50 to 65 who had recovered from COVID-19. The sequenced material came from PBMCs or T cells enriched from blood (not recorded which). The CDR3 loop is CASSYDETGVLEQYF. In DNA, the CDR3 is TGTGCCAGCAGTTACGACGAGACAGGGGTCCTCGAGCAGTACTTC.